This T cell receptor beta chain emerged from a study of cytomegalovirus exposure and HLA in healthy donors. This CDR3 has 14 amino acids. Between the trimmed V and J ends, which lost 10 bases and 6 bases, there was a span of 21 bases. Germline CDR1 is SGHRS and CDR2 is YFSETQ. Findings and caveats of the study: An analysis that was carried out later associated 16,000 or so TCR beta sequences with HLA alleles at 0.05 false discovery rate.

In the PCR, 60 Vbeta and 13 Jbeta primers were used. Assay: immunoSEQ multiplex PCR; the TCRdb copy retains only in-frame clones and omits some. The sample holds about 130,000 clones; nearly 80% are singletons and the top ten take 2% to 2.5%. A remark on this clone: Antigen specificity is unknown.

The chain recombines TRBV5-1 with TRBJ2-3; TRBD2 is a possible D gene (6 bases). Sequencing was done on a sample of PBMCs. The origin of this receptor is a man aged 25-45 years in good health and CMV-seronegative. The CDR3 sequence: CAAGAEGPFDTQYF. CDR3 nucleotides: TGCGCCGCCGGGGCGGAGGGCCCCTTCGATACGCAGTATTTT.